This is a list of T cell receptor beta chains from one sample in a study of neoadjuvant anti-PD-1 for oral cavity cancer. Data came from immunoSEQ multiplex PCR; TCRdb stores just in-frame clones and leaves some out. The data show around 32,000 clones, with around four fifths seen just once and almost 3.5% held by the top ten. Sequenced here: PBMCs, sampled after nivolumab (anti-PD-1) treatment. These receptors originate from a person aged 40 to 85 with oral cavity squamous cell carcinoma. CDR3s include the opening cysteine and the closing phenylalanine or tryptophan.

CDR3aa: CASSAEARLAQPQHF
j_gene: TRBJ1-5
v_gene: TRBV18

CDR3aa: CASSIGAKETQYF
j_gene: TRBJ2-5
v_gene: TRBV19

CDR3aa: CASSQDRGSRPQHF
j_gene: TRBJ1-5
v_gene: TRBV4-3

CDR3aa: CASSLVLRTNEQFF
j_gene: TRBJ2-1
v_gene: TRBV7-9

CDR3aa: CASSSGQRYGYTF
j_gene: TRBJ1-2
v_gene: TRBV7-9

CDR3aa: CASSEELLAGGGSYEQYF
j_gene: TRBJ2-7
v_gene: TRBV2

CDR3aa: CASSVAVDTDHTNYGYTF
j_gene: TRBJ1-2
v_gene: TRBV9

CDR3aa: CASKDSGGRTDTQYF
j_gene: TRBJ2-3
v_gene: TRBV10-2

CDR3aa: CASSQDMGPSGKLFF
j_gene: TRBJ1-4
v_gene: TRBV4-3

CDR3aa: CASSFWGALAGTEAFF
j_gene: TRBJ1-1
v_gene: TRBV28

CDR3aa: CASSPGQGGETQYF
j_gene: TRBJ2-5
v_gene: TRBV4-3

CDR3aa: CASSQGHGAAGSQETQYF
j_gene: TRBJ2-5
v_gene: TRBV4-1

CDR3aa: CAWSRDRPFGYTF
j_gene: TRBJ1-2
v_gene: TRBV30

CDR3aa: CASKEGGRVAFF
j_gene: TRBJ1-1
v_gene: TRBV10-1

CDR3aa: CASSPGTGIETQYF
j_gene: TRBJ2-5
v_gene: TRBV4-3

CDR3aa: CAISEWGQGFEQYF
j_gene: TRBJ2-7
v_gene: TRBV10-3

CDR3aa: CASSLASAWRSTDTQYF
j_gene: TRBJ2-3
v_gene: TRBV7-8

CDR3aa: CASSIGPGPGDEQYF
j_gene: TRBJ2-7
v_gene: TRBV19

CDR3aa: CASSSWTGSHEQYF
j_gene: TRBJ2-7
v_gene: TRBV7-2

CDR3aa: CASTPDSHNEKLFF
j_gene: TRBJ1-4
v_gene: TRBV5-1

CDR3aa: CASSPGQGGGYSYEQYF
j_gene: TRBJ2-7
v_gene: TRBV5-4

CDR3aa: CATSRDLGATEAFF
j_gene: TRBJ1-1
v_gene: TRBV15